The clone carrying this T cell receptor (beta chain) is deemed large. Its antigen remains unknown. The QIAseq Immune Repertoire TCR panel built the libraries from around 15 ng of total RNA. TCRdb re-called the reads through MiXCR, storing one row per CDR3 protein. The data contain approximately 2,500 distinct CDR3 sequences, roughly 8.6% of them singletons. Trimming removed 5 bases at V and 2 bases at J, with 15 bases between. The CDR3 covers 15 residues. Per the germline V gene, CDR1 is SGHTA and CDR2 is FQGNSA. Live CD3+CD8+TCRalphabeta+ cells were sorted into four subsets by PD-1 and/or TIGIT. This sample was included in a study of circulating CD8 cells and anti-PD-1 response in melanoma. Study-level results: Under 8% of TRB clonotypes were shared between subsets at M1.

The TCR sequence derives from a human donor with melanoma. The genes are TRBV7-2 and TRBJ2-5; D unclear. This specimen consisted of CD8+ T cells from PBMCs, obtained at baseline or after one month of anti-PD-1 therapy (not recorded which). The CDR3 bases are TGTGCCAGCAGCAGTCTTCGTATACGGCAAGAGACCCAGTACTTC. It specifies CASSSLRIRQETQYF. The full variable domain, rest sourced from reference TRBV7-2 and TRBJ2-5, is GAGVSQSPSNKVTEKGKDVELRCDPISGHTALYWYRQSLGQGLEFLIYFQGNSAPDKSGLPSDRFSAERTGGSVSTLTIQRTQQEDSAVYLCASSSLRIRQETQYFGPGTRLLVL.